This T cell receptor (beta chain) was found in a study of T-cell memory formation after mild COVID-19. Study-level information: Clusters were largely donor specific. Study-wide findings and caveats: Mainly CM and EM harbored the contracting CD4+ clones; mainly EMRA harbored the CD8+ ones.

About this clonotype: Its antigen is currently unknown.

With 6 bases removed from V and 14 bases from J, the gap between germline ends came to 18 bases. CDR3 size: 12 residues. Employing constant-segment primers, 5'RACE generated TCR alpha and TCR beta cDNA libraries bearing sample barcodes and UMIs. TCRdb redid the calling of the 5' RACE reads with MiXCR, one entry per CDR3 protein. Of a few hundred thousand distinct CDR3 sequences in the sample, under 25% were seen once. Sequencing input: PBMCs or a T cell subset sorted from them (not recorded which). This receptor was identified in a man between 18 and 29 years old who had mild COVID-19 (a few samples of this study predate the infection). Cell type and time point are not known. The J gene is TRBJ2-3, the V gene TRBV12-3 or TRBV12-4; maybe TRBD1 (5 bases). CDR3 in DNA: TGTGCCAGCAGCCCTATCGGACATTACGGGTATTTT. Translated: CASSPIGHYGYF.